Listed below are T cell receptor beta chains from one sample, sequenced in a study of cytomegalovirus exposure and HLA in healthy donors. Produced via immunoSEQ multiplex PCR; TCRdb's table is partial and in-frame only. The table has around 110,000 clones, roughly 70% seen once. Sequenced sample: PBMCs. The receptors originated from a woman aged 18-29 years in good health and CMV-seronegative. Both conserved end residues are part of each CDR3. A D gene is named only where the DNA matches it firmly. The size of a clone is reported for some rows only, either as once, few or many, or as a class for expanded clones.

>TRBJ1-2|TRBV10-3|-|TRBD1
TGTGCCATCAGTGAAAGTTTGGGACAGATCGGCTACACCTTC
CAISESLGQIGYTF
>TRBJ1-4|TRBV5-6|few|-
TGTGCCAGCAGCTTGGTCAGCTGGCAGGGTCGGAATGAAAAACTGTTTTTT
CASSLVSWQGRNEKLFF
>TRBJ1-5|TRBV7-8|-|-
TGTGCCAGCAGCTTTGGGGCGAGCAATCAGCCCCAGCATTTT
CASSFGASNQPQHF
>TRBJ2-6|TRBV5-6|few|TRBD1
TGTGCCAGCAGCTTGTTCGGACAGGGGGCCTCTGGGGCCAACGTCCTGACTTTC
CASSLFGQGASGANVLTF
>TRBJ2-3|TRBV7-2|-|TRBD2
TGTGCCAGCAGACCCCCGGGACTAGCCACAGATACGCAGTATTTT
CASRPPGLATDTQYF
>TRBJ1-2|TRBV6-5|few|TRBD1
TGTGCCAGCACTAACGGCGACAGGGGCTATGGCTACACCTTC
CASTNGDRGYGYTF
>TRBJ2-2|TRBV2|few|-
TGTGCCAGCCGGGGACAGAACACCGGGGAGCTGTTTTTT
CASRGQNTGELFF
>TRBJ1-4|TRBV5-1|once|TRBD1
TGCGCCAGCAGCCAAGACAGGGCCAGGGAAAAACTGTTTTTT
CASSQDRAREKLFF
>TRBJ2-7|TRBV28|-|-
TGTGCCAGCAGACCCCATACAGGGTTCGAAAACGAGCAGTACTTC
CASRPHTGFENEQYF
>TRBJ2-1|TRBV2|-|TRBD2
TGTGCCAGCAGTGAAGCGAGCGGGGGCTACAATGAGCAGTTCTTC
CASSEASGGYNEQFF
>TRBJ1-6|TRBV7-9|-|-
TGTGCCAGCAGCTTAACCCTGAGCTCCTATAATTCACCCCTCCACTTT
CASSLTLSSYNSPLHF
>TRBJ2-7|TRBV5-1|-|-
TGCGCCAGCAGCTCCCACGGTTTCTACGAGCAGTACTTC
CASSSHGFYEQYF
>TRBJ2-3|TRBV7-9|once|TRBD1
TGTGCCAGCCCGGGTGGACAGGGGACGCGACCGAGTGTCACAGATACGCAGTATTTT
CASPGGQGTRPSVTDTQYF
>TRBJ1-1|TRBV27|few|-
TGTGCCAGCAGTTTCCTTATGAACACTGAAGCTTTCTTT
CASSFLMNTEAFF
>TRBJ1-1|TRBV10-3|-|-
TGTGCCATCAGTGAGAAAACAGTACCGCCTGAAGCTTTCTTT
CAISEKTVPPEAFF
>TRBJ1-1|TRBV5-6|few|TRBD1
TGTGCCAGCAGCTCGACGGGACAGGGGAACACTGAAGCTTTCTTT
CASSSTGQGNTEAFF
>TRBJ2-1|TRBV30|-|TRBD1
TGTGCCTGGAGCGGACAGGGAAATGAGCAGTTCTTC
CAWSGQGNEQFF
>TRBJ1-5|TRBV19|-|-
TGTGCCAGTTACGGGACACCTAGCAATCAGCCCCAGCATTTT
CASYGTPSNQPQHF
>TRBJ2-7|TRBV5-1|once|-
TGCGCCAGCAGCTTGGACAACCTCTACGAGCAGTACTTC
CASSLDNLYEQYF
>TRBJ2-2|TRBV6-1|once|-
TGTGCCAGCAGTATCCAGGCGAGCACCGGGGAGCTGTTTTTT
CASSIQASTGELFF
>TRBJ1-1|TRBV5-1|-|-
TGCGCCAGCAGCCGTACCACTCCGGGAACAACGGAAGCTTTCTTT
CASSRTTPGTTEAFF
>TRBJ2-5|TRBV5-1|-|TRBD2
TGCGCCAGCAGCCCCCTGGGAGGGCTACAAGAGACCCAGTACTTC
CASSPLGGLQETQYF
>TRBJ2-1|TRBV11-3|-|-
TGTGCCAGCAGCTTGAGTCCGGACAATGAGCAGTTCTTC
CASSLSPDNEQFF
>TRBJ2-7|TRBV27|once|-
TGTGCCAGCAGTTTCCAGGGAAAGGCCGAGCAGTACTTC
CASSFQGKAEQYF
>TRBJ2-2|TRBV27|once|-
TGTGCCAGCAGTTTATCGGGGGGCACCGGGGAGCTGTTTTTT
CASSLSGGTGELFF